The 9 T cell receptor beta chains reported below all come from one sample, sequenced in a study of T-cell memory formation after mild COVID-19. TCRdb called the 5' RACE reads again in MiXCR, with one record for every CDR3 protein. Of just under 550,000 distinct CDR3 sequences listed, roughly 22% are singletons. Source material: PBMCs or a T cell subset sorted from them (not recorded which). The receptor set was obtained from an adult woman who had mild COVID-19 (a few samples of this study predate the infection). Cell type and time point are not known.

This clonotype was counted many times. The CDR3, as DNA: TGTGCCTGGATGGACAGGGGGCGCATCAGGGATGGCTACACCTTC. It yields the protein CAWMDRGRIRDGYTF. The J gene is TRBJ1-2, the V gene TRBV30; 11 nucleotides match TRBD1. In germline, CDR1 is GTSNPN, CDR2 SVGIG (reference sequence). The CDR3 is 15 amino acids. V gave up 4 bases and J gave up 6 bases; unmatched junction bases: 10.

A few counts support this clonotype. The CDR3 DNA reads as TGTGCCACCAGCAGAGGCACTAGCGGCTACAATGAGCAGTTCTTC. Residues: CATSRGTSGYNEQFF. The chain combines TRBV15 with TRBJ2-1, with TRBD2 matching 8 bases. J lost 3 bases, V lost 1 base, and 2 bases had no gene match. Germline loops: CDR1 LNHNV, CDR2 YYDKDF (reference sequence). The CDR3 covers 15 residues.

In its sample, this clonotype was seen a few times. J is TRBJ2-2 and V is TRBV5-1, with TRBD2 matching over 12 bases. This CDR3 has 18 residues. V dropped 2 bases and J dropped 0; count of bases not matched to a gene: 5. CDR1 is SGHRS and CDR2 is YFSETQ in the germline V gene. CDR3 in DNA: TGCGCCAGCAGCTTTTTTGGACTAGCGGGGTCGAACACCGGGGAGCTGTTTTTT. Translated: CASSFFGLAGSNTGELFF. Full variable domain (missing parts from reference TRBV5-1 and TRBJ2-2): KAGVTQTPRYLIKTRGQQVTLSCSPISGHRSVSWYQQTPGQGLQFLFEYFSETQRNKGNFPGRFSGRQFSNSRSEMNVSTLELGDSALYLCASSFFGLAGSNTGELFFGEGSRLTVL.

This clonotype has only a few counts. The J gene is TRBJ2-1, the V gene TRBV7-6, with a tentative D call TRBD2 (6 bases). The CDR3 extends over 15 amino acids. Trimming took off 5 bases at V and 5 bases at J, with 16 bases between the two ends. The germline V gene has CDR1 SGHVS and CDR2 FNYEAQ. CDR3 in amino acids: CASSPGRRGDNEQFF. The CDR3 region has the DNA TGTGCCAGCAGCCCCGGCCGGCGGGGCGACAATGAGCAGTTCTTC.

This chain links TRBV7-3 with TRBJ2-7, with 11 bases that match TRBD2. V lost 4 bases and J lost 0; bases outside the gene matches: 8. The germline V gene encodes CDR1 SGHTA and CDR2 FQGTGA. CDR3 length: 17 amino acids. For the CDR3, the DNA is TGTGCCAGCAGCTCCCGACTAGCGGGGCGAAGCTCCTACGAGCAGTACTTC. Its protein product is CASSSRLAGRSSYEQYF.

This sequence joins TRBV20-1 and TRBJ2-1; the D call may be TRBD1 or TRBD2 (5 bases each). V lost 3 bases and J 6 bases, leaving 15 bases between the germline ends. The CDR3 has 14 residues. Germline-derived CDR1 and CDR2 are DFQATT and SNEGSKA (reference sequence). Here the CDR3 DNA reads TGCAGTGCTAGTGAACCCTCCGGGGCCAATGAGCAGTTCTTC. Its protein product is CSASEPSGANEQFF.

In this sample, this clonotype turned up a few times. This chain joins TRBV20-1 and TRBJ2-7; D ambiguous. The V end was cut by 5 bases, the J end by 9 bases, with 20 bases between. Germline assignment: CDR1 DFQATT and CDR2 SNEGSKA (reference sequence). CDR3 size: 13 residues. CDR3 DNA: TGCAGTGCTGTTGCCGGGCCCCGGTCATTGCAGTACTTC. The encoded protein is CSAVAGPRSLQYF.

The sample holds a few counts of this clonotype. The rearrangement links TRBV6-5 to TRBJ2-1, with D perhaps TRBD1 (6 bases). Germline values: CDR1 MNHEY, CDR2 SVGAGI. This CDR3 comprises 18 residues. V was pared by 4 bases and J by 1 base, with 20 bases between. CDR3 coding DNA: TGTGCCAGCAGTTCCGACCCCTGGACAGTGCGATCCTACAATGAGCAGTTCTTC. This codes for CASSSDPWTVRSYNEQFF.

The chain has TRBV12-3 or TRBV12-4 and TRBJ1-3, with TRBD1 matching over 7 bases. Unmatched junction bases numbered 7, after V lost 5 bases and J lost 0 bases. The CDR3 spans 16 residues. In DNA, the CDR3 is TGTGCCAGCAGTCTCGCGGGGACAGCCTCTGGAAACACCATATATTTT. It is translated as CASSLAGTASGNTIYF.